What follows are 26 T cell receptor beta chains derived from one specimen sequenced in a study of regulatory T cells in long-lasting Graves disease. Construction of the TCR beta libraries employed iRepertoire HTBI primers in conjunction with Arm-PCR of CDR3 regions. One entry per CDR3 protein results from TCRdb running MiXCR on the multiplex PCR reads. This sample has approximately 690,000 distinct CDR3 sequences, with 25% to 35% found just once. Regarding time point: persistent/refractory GD, antithyroid drugs over 5 years with positive TRAb. Extracted RNA from PBMCs served as the source of the TCR library. This specimen was peripheral blood mononuclear cells (PBMCs), taken when the disease was refractory, from a patient treated with antithyroid drugs. Receptor source: a female donor with Graves disease.

This clonotype was recorded many times. Mismatch with germline at one junction end may stem from a read error. The chain links TRBV5-1 to TRBJ1-5; maybe TRBD1 (5 bases). The CDR3 runs to 13 residues. Germline values: CDR1 SGHRS, CDR2 YFSETQ. The CDR3 here is CASSRGGNQPQHF. The CDR3, as DNA: TGTGCCAGCAGCCGCGGGGGGAATCAGCCCCAGCATTTT.

The rearrangement uses TRBV12-3 or TRBV12-4 and TRBJ1-1; D might be TRBD1 (6 bases). Trimming pared 1 base from V and 8 bases from J, leaving 11 bases between. The CDR3 has 13 amino acids. CDR3 protein: CASSLGRTAEAFF. CDR3 nucleotides: TGTGCCAGCAGTTTAGGTCGGACAGCCGAAGCTTTCTTT.

The genes are TRBV7-2 and TRBJ1-6; D is undetermined. From germline, CDR1 is SGHTA and CDR2 FQGNSA. This CDR3 is built from 12 residues. V was shortened by 3 bases and J by 8 bases, with 5 bases between the two germline ends. The CDR3 region has the DNA TGTGCCAGCAGCTTGGAGGATTCACCCCTCCACTTT. This encodes CASSLEDSPLHF.

V usage is TRBV20-1 and J usage is TRBJ1-2; TRBD1 is a possible D gene (5 bases). The CDR3 extends over 13 amino acids. Germline-derived CDR1 and CDR2 are DFQATT and SNEGSKA (reference sequence). With 4 bases removed from V and 2 bases from J, the gap between germline ends came to 11 bases. DNA of the CDR3: TGCAGTGCTACGGGGGAGAAAAACTATGGCTACACCTTC. Translating gives CSATGEKNYGYTF.

This clonotype was observed a few times. V usage is TRBV7-2 and J usage is TRBJ1-5, with a tentative D call TRBD1 (6 bases). Germline loops: CDR1 SGHTA, CDR2 FQGNSA. The CDR3 loop spans 14 amino acids. Trimming cost V 3 bases and J 7 bases, with 13 bases left between them. The DNA for the CDR3 is TGTGCCAGCAGCTTCAGGGGTAACAGGCAGCCCCAGCATTTT. It codes for CASSFRGNRQPQHF. The variable domain in full, with the rest retrieved from reference TRBV7-2 and TRBJ1-5, is GAGVSQSPSNKVTEKGKDVELRCDPISGHTALYWYRQSLGQGLEFLIYFQGNSAPDKSGLPSDRFSAERTGGSVSTLTIQRTQQEDSAVYLCASSFRGNRQPQHFGDGTRLSIL.

This clonotype was observed a handful of times. V gene TRBV7-9 combines with J gene TRBJ1-2; tentatively, D is TRBD1 (5 bases). V lost 3 bases, J lost 0 bases, and 11 bases lay in between. The CDR3 length is 15 residues. Germline V lookup: CDR1 SEHNR, CDR2 FQNEAQ (reference sequence). The CDR3 DNA sequence: TGTGCCAGCAGCTTGCCCCAGGGCACTAACTATGGCTACACCTTC. It specifies CASSLPQGTNYGYTF.

This clonotype appeared a few times. The V and J genes are TRBV30 and TRBJ2-1; tentatively, D is TRBD1 (6 bases). The V end was cut by 2 bases, the J end by 5 bases, with 13 bases between. CDR3 length: 14 residues. Per the germline V gene, CDR1 is GTSNPN and CDR2 is SVGIG (reference sequence). This CDR3 reads CAWSPGQGNNEQFF. The CDR3 DNA reads TGTGCCTGGAGTCCTGGGCAGGGGAACAATGAGCAGTTCTTC.

This clonotype came up a few times. The rearrangement uses TRBV6-2 or TRBV6-3 and TRBJ1-5; TRBD1 might be the D (6 bases). From germline, CDR1 is MNHEY and CDR2 SVGEGT. Trimming cost V 2 bases and J 6 bases, with 17 bases left between them. CDR3 length: 16 residues. DNA for the CDR3: TGTGCCAGCAGTTACAGTTTGACAGGCCGCTCTCAGCCCCAGCATTTT. This translates into CASSYSLTGRSQPQHF.

The chain employs TRBV5-5 and TRBJ1-1; TRBD1 matches at 7 bases. This CDR3 contains 15 residues. V lost 2 bases and J lost 5; bases outside the gene matches: 9. The germline CDR1 and CDR2 sequences are SGHKS and YYEKEE (reference sequence). The CDR3 DNA follows: TGTGCCAGCAGCTTCCTACAGGGGATGGAGACTGAAGCTTTCTTT. This codes for CASSFLQGMETEAFF.

The rearrangement uses TRBV19 and TRBJ2-1; 7 bases map to TRBD2. Germline V lookup: CDR1 LNHDA, CDR2 SQIVND (reference sequence). Losses at the gene ends were 4 bases for V and 0 bases for J; bases not matched to a gene: 9. There are 17 residues in the CDR3. The CDR3 is CASSNPSGSSSYNEQFF. The CDR3 DNA is TGTGCCAGTAGTAATCCTAGCGGTTCGAGCTCCTACAATGAGCAGTTCTTC.

This clonotype has ten or more counts. V is TRBV2 and J is TRBJ1-2; possible D gene TRBD1, 6 bases. Per the germline V gene, CDR1 is SNHLY and CDR2 is FYNNEI. V was pared by 7 bases and J by 3 bases, with 9 bases between. This CDR3 spans 12 amino acids. The CDR3 nucleotides read TGTGCCAGCACTCAGGGGTACTATGGCTACACCTTC. Protein product: CASTQGYYGYTF.

This clonotype came up a few times. The V call is TRBV7-7, the J call TRBJ2-2; 16 positions match TRBD2. This CDR3 is built from 18 residues. V was clipped by 3 bases and J by 4 bases; unmatched bases: 5. CDR1 is SSHAT and CDR2 is FNYEAQ in the germline V gene (reference sequence). The CDR3 coding sequence is TGTGCCAGCAGCTTGGGACTAGCGGGAGGGCCAAGCACCGGGGAGCTGTTTTTT. This encodes CASSLGLAGGPSTGELFF.

The chain links TRBV7-9 to TRBJ1-2, with D perhaps matching TRBD1 (6 bases). Germline lookup yields CDR1 SEHNR and CDR2 FQNEAQ (reference sequence). Trimming removed 5 bases from V and 8 bases from J, with 12 bases in between. The CDR3 runs 12 residues. The CDR3 coding sequence is TGTGCCAGCAGCGACCACAGGGCAGGCTACACCTTC. Its protein is CASSDHRAGYTF.

The gene calls are TRBV5-5 and TRBJ1-6; D remains ambiguous. The CDR3 contains 14 residues. The germline V and J ends were trimmed by 6 bases and 7 bases, with 14 bases remaining between them. Per the germline V gene, CDR1 is SGHKS and CDR2 is YYEKEE (reference sequence). The DNA for the CDR3 is TGTGCCAGCAAAGTTGACATCTCCAATTCACCCCTCCACTTT. Amino acid sequence: CASKVDISNSPLHF.

V is TRBV7-9 and J is TRBJ2-7; possible D gene TRBD2, 7 bases. Looked up from germline, CDR1 is SEHNR and CDR2 is FQNEAQ (reference sequence). This CDR3 comprises 17 residues. V shed 1 base and J shed 3 bases, with 19 bases lying between them. The DNA for the CDR3 is TGTGCCAGCAGCTTAGGTGGGGGGGCAGGGTCCCGCTACGAGCAGTACTTC. It encodes CASSLGGGAGSRYEQYF.

The chain links TRBV27 to TRBJ2-2; 10 nucleotides line up with TRBD1. V was pared by 11 bases and J by 7 bases, with 10 bases of the junction left unmatched. The CDR3 runs to 14 residues. Germline CDR1 reads MNHEY; CDR2 reads SMNVEV (reference sequence). The CDR3 DNA reads as TGTGCCGGGACAGGGGCCCCGGCGGGCGGGGAGCTGTTTTTT. Translated: CAGTGAPAGGELFF.

The sample holds a few counts of this clonotype. V gene TRBV19 combines with J gene TRBJ1-5; 8 bases align to TRBD1. Losses at the gene ends were 7 bases for V and 1 base for J; bases not matched to a gene: 3. CDR3 length: 14 residues. Per the germline V gene, CDR1 is LNHDA and CDR2 is SQIVND (reference sequence). This CDR3 is CASNDRGSNQPQHF. CDR3 bases: TGTGCCAGTAACGACAGGGGAAGCAATCAGCCCCAGCATTTT.

This clonotype was seen a handful of times. The chain carries TRBV10-1 and TRBJ2-5; a possible D gene is TRBD2 (6 bases). Germline V gene lookup returns CDR1 WNHNN and CDR2 SYGVQD (reference sequence). The CDR3 runs to 14 residues. Trimming removed 3 bases from V and 7 bases from J, with 15 bases in between. Written as DNA, the CDR3 is TGCGCCAGCAGTGAACTAGCCTCGGTCGGGACCCAGTACTTC. Protein: CASSELASVGTQYF.

This clonotype has more than one count but fewer than ten. The J gene is TRBJ1-6, the V gene TRBV25-1; perhaps TRBD1 as D (6 bases). V was shortened by 2 bases and J by 10 bases, with 12 bases between the two germline ends. Germline V CDR1 and CDR2: MGHDK, SYGVNS. The CDR3 length is 14 residues. CDR3 region: CASSETGGGSPLHF. The CDR3, as DNA: TGTGCCAGCAGTGAAACGGGGGGCGGGTCACCCCTCCACTTT. The full variable domain, in which reference TRBV25-1 and TRBJ1-6 provide the parts outside the CDR3, is EADIYQTPRYLVIGTGKKITLECSQTMGHDKMYWYQQDPGMELHLIHYSYGVNSTEKGDLSSESTVSRIRTEHFPLTLESARPSHTSQYLCASSETGGGSPLHFGNGTRLTVT.

This clonotype occurred a few times. The chain has TRBV29-1 and TRBJ2-7; TRBD1 might be the D (6 bases). CDR1 is SQVTM, CDR2 ANQGSEA, per germline. This CDR3 spans 13 amino acids. V was cut by 7 bases and J by 6 bases, with 19 bases left in between. For the CDR3, the DNA is TGCAGCGGCTCATTGACAGGCGAGTTCGAGCAGTACTTC. Protein sequence: CSGSLTGEFEQYF.

Many counts were recorded for this clonotype. The chain employs TRBV12-3 or TRBV12-4 and TRBJ2-5; 7 bases are shared with TRBD1. The CDR3 is 12 residues long. V was clipped by 10 bases and J by 3 bases; unmatched bases: 5. The CDR3 reads CATGTAKETQYF. DNA of the CDR3: TGTGCCACCGGGACAGCTAAAGAGACCCAGTACTTC.

This clonotype has more than one count but fewer than ten. J is TRBJ2-2 and V is TRBV7-2; D ambiguous. The CDR3 spans 14 residues. Germline CDR1 SGHTA, CDR2 FQGNSA. Between the trimmed V and J ends, which lost 4 bases and 6 bases, there was a span of 12 bases. The chain's CDR3 is CASSSPRDAGELFF. In nucleotides, the CDR3 is TGTGCCAGCAGCTCACCCCGTGACGCCGGGGAGCTGTTTTTT.

CDR3 bases: TGTGCCAGCTCAACCCGGGACCCTCCCTACGAGCAGTACTTC. It is translated as CASSTRDPPYEQYF. The V call is TRBV18, the J call TRBJ2-7, with D perhaps being TRBD1 or TRBD2 (5 bases each). This CDR3 has 14 amino acids. V shed 5 bases and J shed 2 bases, with 13 bases lying between them. The germline gives CDR1 KGHSH, CDR2 LQKENI.

This clonotype came up a few times. The chain has TRBV29-1 and TRBJ2-7, with TRBD1 matching 12 bases. The junction had 10 bases not matched to a gene; V was cut back by 7 bases and J by 6 bases. The CDR3 has 14 residues. The germline V gene has CDR1 SQVTM and CDR2 ANQGSEA. The CDR3 reads CSAAMGQGASEQYF. The CDR3 bases are TGCAGCGCTGCAATGGGACAGGGGGCCAGCGAGCAGTACTTC.

Many counts were recorded for this clonotype. The chain recombines TRBV2 with TRBJ1-1; 7 bases are a match to TRBD1. This CDR3 is built from 14 residues. The V gene end was trimmed by 6 bases and the J gene end by 4 bases; junction bases not matched to a gene: 8. From germline, CDR1 is SNHLY and CDR2 FYNNEI. In DNA, the CDR3 is TGTGCCAGCAGGGAGACAGGGCTCGGCACTGAAGCTTTCTTT. Translated, it gives CASRETGLGTEAFF.

This clonotype was seen many times. The chain recombines TRBV2 with TRBJ1-1, with D possibly being TRBD1 (5 bases). The germline V gene has CDR1 SNHLY and CDR2 FYNNEI. Trimming cost V 3 bases and J 7 bases, with 9 bases left between them. The CDR3 spans 12 residues. CDR3 bases: TGTGCCAGCAGTGAGGCGCAGGGTGAAGCTTTCTTT. This codes for CASSEAQGEAFF.